The rows below give T cell receptor beta chains drawn from one sample of a study of control samples from healthy donors and cancer patients. Clones were read by immunoSEQ multiplex PCR, and TCRdb kept only the in-frame ones, dropping some. The table lists about 84,000 clones, 90% to 95% of them singletons. Source material: blood. The source of these receptors is a man between 50 and 59 years old in good health. Both conserved end residues are part of each CDR3. D genes are given only for firm matches. The listing skips clone size in some rows; elsewhere it reads once, few, many or a size class.

V gene	J gene	D gene	clone size	CDR3 DNA	CDR3 protein
TRBV19	TRBJ1-1	TRBD1	once	TGTGCCAGTGGGGCGGACAGGGCCTACACTGAAGCTTTCTTT	CASGADRAYTEAFF
TRBV28	TRBJ2-5	TRBD2	-	TGTGCCAGCACTCAGCGGGGGCAGGAGACCCAGTACTTC	CASTQRGQETQYF
TRBV7-2	TRBJ1-3	-	-	TGTGCCAGCAGCTTAACCACAGGCCCCCGGGGAGGAAACACCATATATTTT	CASSLTTGPRGGNTIYF
TRBV7-8	TRBJ1-1	-	-	TGTGCCAGCAGCTTTGGGACGGCGAACACTGAAGCTTTCTTT	CASSFGTANTEAFF
TRBV6-5	TRBJ1-1	-	-	TGTGCCAGCAGTTACTCGCTGAACACTGAAGCTTTCTTT	CASSYSLNTEAFF
TRBV7-9	TRBJ1-4	-	-	TGTGCCAGCAGCTTAGCAGTGGGGACTGGAGAAAAACTGTTTTTT	CASSLAVGTGEKLFF
TRBV19	TRBJ2-7	-	-	TGTGCCAGTAGTTTGACCCACGGGGACTCATTCGGCTACGAGCAGTACTTC	CASSLTHGDSFGYEQYF
TRBV24-1	TRBJ2-2	-	-	TGTGCCACCAGTGAAGTCGCCGGGGAGCTGTTTTTT	CATSEVAGELFF
TRBV5-1	TRBJ1-2	TRBD1	-	TGCGCCAGCAGCTTAACAGGGGCCTCGGGAGGCTACACCTTC	CASSLTGASGGYTF
TRBV7-2	TRBJ1-5	-	-	TGTGCCAGCAGCGCTCACAGGGTGGTGAATCAGCCCCAGCATTTT	CASSAHRVVNQPQHF
TRBV7-8	TRBJ1-2	-	-	TGTGCCAGCAGTCTCGACCTGGGAGGCTACACCTTC	CASSLDLGGYTF
TRBV5-5	TRBJ1-1	-	-	TGTGCCAGCAGCTTCTTCGAGAACACTGAAGCTTTCTTT	CASSFFENTEAFF
TRBV9	TRBJ1-2	-	-	TGTGCCAGCAGCTCACCCGACGGCTACACCTTC	CASSSPDGYTF
TRBV6-4	TRBJ1-5	-	-	TGTGCCAGCAGGATGAAGGGGGACAATCAGCCCCAGCATTTT	CASRMKGDNQPQHF
TRBV6-5	TRBJ1-3	TRBD1	-	TGTGCCAGCCTACAGGGGCTCTCTGGAAACACCATATATTTT	CASLQGLSGNTIYF
TRBV12-3/TRBV12-4	TRBJ1-2	TRBD1	-	TGTGCCAGCAGCCCACAGGGGTATAAGGGCTACACCTTC	CASSPQGYKGYTF
TRBV5-6	TRBJ1-1	-	-	TGTGCCAGCAGCTTGGGGGGAGACAGCACTGAAGCTTTCTTT	CASSLGGDSTEAFF
TRBV7-6	TRBJ2-1	TRBD2	-	TGTGCCAGCAGCTTAGTGTCTTTAACTAGCGGGGCGTACTCGTCCTACAATGAGCAGTTCTTC	CASSLVSLTSGAYSSYNEQFF
TRBV7-2	TRBJ1-6	-	-	TGTGCCAGCAGCCCCCAGGGTTCACCCCTCCACTTT	CASSPQGSPLHF
TRBV10-3	TRBJ2-7	TRBD2	-	TGTGCCATCAGTGTCTCCGGGGGGGGGCAGGAGCAGTACTTC	CAISVSGGGQEQYF
TRBV19	TRBJ1-5	-	-	TGTGCCAGTGTCCCCGCGAATAGCAATCAGCCCCAGCATTTT	CASVPANSNQPQHF
TRBV5-1	TRBJ1-1	-	once	TGCGCCAGCAGTGCACAAAGCGGCACTGAAGCTTTCTTT	CASSAQSGTEAFF
TRBV5-8	TRBJ1-1	-	-	TGTGCCAGCAGCCGGGGGGACCAGTTTCTACAAGAAGCTTTCTTT	CASSRGDQFLQEAFF
TRBV12-3/TRBV12-4	TRBJ2-2	TRBD1	-	TGTGCCAGACAGGGGGTAGTCACCGGGGAGCTGTTTTTT	CARQGVVTGELFF
TRBV10-1	TRBJ2-2	TRBD2	many	TGCGCCAGCAGTGACGGGACTAGCACCGGGGAGCTGTTTTTT	CASSDGTSTGELFF
TRBV5-1	TRBJ1-1	-	-	TGCGCCAGCAGCTTGAATAGTCAGGGAGAGGTGGCTTTCTTT	CASSLNSQGEVAFF
TRBV30	TRBJ2-7	TRBD1	-	TGTGCCTGGGCAAGGGCCCCGGGACAGGGGGGTCTAGAGGTCTCCTACGAGCAGTACTTC	CAWARAPGQGGLEVSYEQYF
TRBV15	TRBJ2-7	TRBD1	-	TGTGCCACCAGCAGAGAGGGTCAGGGGGCAGGATACGAGCAGTACTTC	CATSREGQGAGYEQYF
TRBV18	TRBJ1-1	-	-	TGTGCCAGCTCACCTTCTTGGGGAAACACTGAAGCTTTCTTT	CASSPSWGNTEAFF
TRBV5-6	TRBJ1-3	TRBD1	-	TGTGCCAGCAGCTTGAGGGGACAGGGCTCTGGAAACACCATATATTTT	CASSLRGQGSGNTIYF
TRBV11-3	TRBJ2-2	-	-	TGTGCCAGCAGCTTAACGTCGAACACCGGGGAGCTGTTTTTT	CASSLTSNTGELFF
TRBV19	TRBJ2-1	-	-	TGTGCCAGTAGTATTTCCGACGGGGTTGAGCAGTTCTTC	CASSISDGVEQFF
TRBV29-1	TRBJ1-1	-	-	TGCAGCGTTCGGGGGGGCGGTGAAGCTTTCTTT	CSVRGGGEAFF
TRBV6-1	TRBJ1-2	-	-	TGTGCCAGCAGTGCATTCAGGGGCGAAGGGCTCTATGGCTACACCTTC	CASSAFRGEGLYGYTF
TRBV6-6	TRBJ1-1	-	-	TGTGCCAGCAGCACTCTCGGGGGGAACACTGAAGCTTTCTTT	CASSTLGGNTEAFF
TRBV7-2	TRBJ2-3	-	-	TGTGCCAGCAGCTCGCCTGTACCCACAGATACGCAGTATTTT	CASSSPVPTDTQYF
TRBV11-2	TRBJ1-1	-	-	TGTGCCAGCAGCTTAGACGGGGCGCGGAACACTGAAGCTTTCTTT	CASSLDGARNTEAFF
TRBV9	TRBJ2-3	-	-	TGTGCCAGCAGCGAAGGCGGGGCGTCTACGGATACGCAGTATTTT	CASSEGGASTDTQYF
TRBV7-9	TRBJ1-1	-	-	TGTGCCAGCAGCTTCGAGGGCGGAGGAGCTTTCTTT	CASSFEGGGAFF
TRBV5-4	TRBJ1-6	-	-	TGTGCCAGCAGCGGCGGACAGACGAATTCACCCCTCCACTTT	CASSGGQTNSPLHF
TRBV4-1	TRBJ1-6	-	-	TGCGCCAGCAGCTCAGATCCAGGGATCTATAATTCACCCCTCCACTTT	CASSSDPGIYNSPLHF
TRBV6-5	TRBJ1-3	-	-	TGTGCCAGCAGTTACACGGTCGGCGGAAACACCATATATTTT	CASSYTVGGNTIYF
TRBV6-5	TRBJ1-1	TRBD1	-	TGTGCCAGCAGCCGGATACCCGGGACAGGGAAGGCTTTCTTT	CASSRIPGTGKAFF
TRBV19	TRBJ1-1	-	-	TGTGCCACTGTCGGGGGCGTCAACACTGAAGCTTTCTTT	CATVGGVNTEAFF
TRBV29-1	TRBJ2-3	TRBD2	-	TGCAGCGTTGAAGAGAGGGTAGCGGGGGAGGTAGATACGCAGTATTTT	CSVEERVAGEVDTQYF
TRBV29-1	TRBJ1-2	-	-	TGCAGCGTTGAAGATCTGTATGGTTATGGCTACACCTTC	CSVEDLYGYGYTF
TRBV2	TRBJ2-4	-	-	TGTGCCAGTACACGAGGGATGGAGAATAACATTCAGTACTTC	CASTRGMENNIQYF
TRBV9	TRBJ1-2	-	-	TGTGCCAGCACGCTGGACTATGGCTACACCTTC	CASTLDYGYTF
TRBV5-1	TRBJ1-6	TRBD1	-	TGCGCCAGCAGCTTGAAAGGGACAGGTCTATCACCCCTCCACTTT	CASSLKGTGLSPLHF
TRBV7-9	TRBJ2-5	-	-	TGTGCCAGCAGCTTAGACGGGAAAGAAGAGACCCAGTACTTC	CASSLDGKEETQYF
TRBV5-1	TRBJ2-7	-	-	TGCGCCAGCAGGGAAGGGCCATCGACCTACGAGCAGTACTTC	CASREGPSTYEQYF
TRBV2	TRBJ1-6	-	once	TGTGCCAGCAGTTCTCAGTCTCGGAGGAATTCACCCCTCCACTTT	CASSSQSRRNSPLHF
TRBV4-1	TRBJ2-5	-	-	TGCGCCAGCAGCCTCTCAGGGTTAGGAGAGACCCAGTACTTC	CASSLSGLGETQYF